Shown below are 30 T cell receptor beta chains from a single sample sequenced in a study of T cell repertoires in aging, cancer and after chemotherapy. Multiplex touch-down PCR with TRB-A/B primers amplified rearranged V-D-J TRB sequences. In TCRdb, the multiplex PCR reads were re-called with MiXCR into one record per CDR3 protein. Counted here are under 7,500 distinct CDR3 sequences, just under 30% occurring once; the ten biggest clones make up about 7%. Amplification of TCR beta used genomic DNA extracted from peripheral blood. Material for sequencing was blood. Receptors were obtained from a human donor in good health.

This chain links TRBV29-1 with TRBJ2-4; TRBD1 matches 9 bases. The V and J ends lost 4 bases and 0 bases, in that order; junction bases with no gene match: 10. The CDR3 runs to 17 residues. CDR1 is SQVTM and CDR2 is ANQGSEA in the germline V gene. This CDR3 is CSVAGQGKALAKNIQYF. The CDR3 region has the DNA TGCAGCGTTGCGGGACAGGGCAAGGCTCTAGCCAAAAACATTCAGTACTTC.

This clonotype is labeled as medium-sized. The chain employs TRBV13 and TRBJ2-3; D not certain. The CDR3 has 15 residues. The V and J ends lost 5 bases and 4 bases respectively, with 16 bases between them. CDR1 and CDR2 from the germline V gene are PRHDT and FYEKMQ (reference sequence). The CDR3 DNA sequence: TGTGCCAGCAGCCCGAAGCTACCGGTTGCAGATACGCAGTATTTT. Its translation: CASSPKLPVADTQYF.

This clonotype has just one count. J is TRBJ2-1 and V is TRBV20-1; 13 positions agree with TRBD2. With V trimmed by 3 bases and J by 8 bases, 7 bases remained unmatched. The CDR3 runs 15 residues. Germline CDR1 DFQATT, CDR2 SNEGSKA (reference sequence). CDR3 in amino acids: CSASLRTSGSDEQFF. DNA of the CDR3: TGCAGTGCTAGTCTGCGGACTAGCGGGAGTGATGAGCAGTTCTTC.

By proportion, this clonotype is medium-sized. The chain is built from TRBV6-5 and TRBJ2-3; perhaps TRBD2 as D (6 bases). The CDR3 runs to 14 residues. In germline, CDR1 is MNHEY, CDR2 SVGAGI. Trimming removed 5 bases from V and 6 bases from J, with 15 bases in between. The CDR3 DNA is TGTGCCAGCAGTCGCAGTCGACGGGGGGATACGCAGTATTTT. This codes for CASSRSRRGDTQYF.

The rearrangement uses TRBV24-1 and TRBJ1-1, with 10 bases fitting TRBD1. CDR1 and CDR2 from the germline V gene are KGHDR and SFDVKD. The CDR3 contains 16 residues. J gave up 6 bases and V 0 bases, and 6 bases lay outside the gene matches. The chain's CDR3 is CATSDLPDRGLAEAFF. The CDR3 DNA reads as TGTGCCACCAGTGATTTGCCTGACAGGGGGCTAGCTGAAGCTTTCTTT.

In this sample, this clonotype is large. The chain combines TRBV29-1 with TRBJ2-1; D assignment may be TRBD1 or TRBD2 (6 bases each). V shed 4 bases and J shed 6 bases, with 16 bases lying between them. Germline CDR1 reads SQVTM; CDR2 reads ANQGSEA. CDR3 length: 14 residues. CDR3 sequence: CSVVRGGVGNEQFF. CDR3 nucleotide sequence: TGCAGCGTTGTCAGGGGAGGAGTCGGCAATGAGCAGTTCTTC.

This clonotype has more than one count but fewer than ten. V is TRBV7-2 and J is TRBJ1-6; 7 bases match TRBD1. Germline CDR1 is SGHTA and CDR2 is FQGNSA. The CDR3 runs 16 residues. V trimming: 4 bases; J trimming: 7 bases; junction bases outside the gene matches: 10. The CDR3 nucleotides read TGTGCCAGCAGCTCAGAAAGGCAGGGGGTCAATTCACCCCTCCACTTT. Translation: CASSSERQGVNSPLHF.

This clonotype counts as medium-sized. The chain has TRBV6-2 or TRBV6-3 and TRBJ2-7; D may be TRBD2 (6 bases). V lost 5 bases, J lost 4 bases, and 15 bases lay in between. Per the germline V gene, CDR1 is MNHEY and CDR2 is SVGEGT. There are 14 residues in the CDR3. CDR3 region: CASSSPSRGYEQYF. The DNA for the CDR3 is TGTGCCAGCAGTAGCCCCAGCCGGGGGTACGAGCAGTACTTC.

Remarks on this clonotype: The germline gene is not matched at one end of the junction; a read error may be the cause. The V gene is TRBV6-5, the J gene TRBJ2-7; D gene ambiguous. The CDR3 totals 13 residues. Germline V CDR1 and CDR2: MNHEY, SVGAGI. The CDR3 DNA reads as TGTGCCAGCAGTTACGAGGCCTCCTACGAGCATTACTTC. It translates to CASSYEASYEHYF.

The rearrangement uses TRBV20-1 and TRBJ2-7; TRBD1 aligns across 7 bases. J gave up 3 bases and V 3 bases, and 8 bases lay outside the gene matches. This CDR3 comprises 14 residues. CDR1 is DFQATT and CDR2 is SNEGSKA in the germline V gene (reference sequence). The CDR3 here is CSARRTGAFYEQYF. Written as DNA, the CDR3 is TGCAGTGCTAGGAGGACAGGAGCGTTCTACGAGCAGTACTTC.

This clonotype was picked up a small number of times. The chain recombines TRBV7-9 with TRBJ1-6; a weak D match, TRBD1 (5 bases). V lost 5 bases to trimming and J lost 10 bases, with 18 bases between them. Germline V gene sequence: CDR1 SEHNR, CDR2 FQNEAQ (reference sequence). This CDR3 has 15 residues. The chain's CDR3 is CASSPSGVTGSPLHF. CDR3 DNA: TGTGCCAGCAGCCCCTCTGGGGTAACAGGCTCACCCCTCCACTTT.

Points on this clonotype: A read error may explain this, as a much larger clone is one base away. This sequence joins TRBV6-5 and TRBJ1-1; D is unresolved. The V end lost 6 bases, the J end lost 1 base, and 12 bases lay between the germline ends. In germline, CDR1 is MNHEY, CDR2 SVGAGI. This CDR3 is 14 amino acids long. The CDR3 sequence: CASSIISGNTEAFF. The CDR3 coding sequence is TGTGCCAGCAGCATCATTTCGGGGAACACTGAAGCTTTCTTT.

This chain joins TRBV20-1 and TRBJ2-3; 14 bases align to TRBD2. CDR3 length: 19 amino acids. Germline CDR1 is DFQATT and CDR2 is SNEGSKA (reference sequence). J was trimmed by 0 bases and V by 0 bases; bases with no gene match: 8. The CDR3 DNA reads TGCAGTGCTAGAGATCGGGGGACTAGCGGGGGCCTCAGCACAGATACGCAGTATTTT. Amino acid sequence: CSARDRGTSGGLSTDTQYF.

In its sample, this clonotype ranks as medium-sized. This chain uses TRBV18 with TRBJ2-3; 10 bases match TRBD1. CDR1 KGHSH and CDR2 LQKENI come from the germline V gene. The V and J ends lost 5 bases and 5 bases, in that order; junction bases with no gene match: 4. The CDR3 consists of 14 residues. The CDR3 DNA reads TGTGCCAGCTCATCCCGGGACAGGGGAGATACGCAGTATTTT. Its protein product is CASSSRDRGDTQYF.

V usage is TRBV20-1 and J usage is TRBJ2-5; possibly TRBD2 for D (6 bases). Trimming stripped 3 bases from V and 7 bases from J, with 12 bases between. The CDR3 spans 12 residues. CDR1 and CDR2 (germline): DFQATT, SNEGSKA (reference sequence). CDR3 residues: CSARGKGGTQYF. CDR3 sequence (DNA): TGCAGTGCTAGGGGGAAGGGAGGGACCCAGTACTTC.

This clonotype was seen a few times. The V gene is TRBV4-3, the J gene TRBJ2-1; D gene unclear. The germline gives CDR1 LGHNA, CDR2 YSLEER. With 4 bases removed from V and 0 bases from J, the gap between germline ends came to 10 bases. CDR3 length: 15 amino acids. The chain's CDR3 is CASSPPDSSYNEQFF. The CDR3 coding sequence is TGCGCCAGCAGCCCCCCTGATAGCTCCTACAATGAGCAGTTCTTC.

This clonotype was seen a handful of times. The V gene is TRBV20-1, the J gene TRBJ2-1; 11 positions match TRBD2. V shed 8 bases, J shed 6 bases, and the junction held 3 bases outside the gene matches. Germline CDR1 and CDR2: DFQATT and SNEGSKA (reference sequence). CDR3 length equals 12 residues. CDR3 sequence (DNA): TGCAGTACCGGGACTAGCGGCAATGAGCAGTTCTTC. Protein product: CSTGTSGNEQFF.

This chain links TRBV27 with TRBJ2-7; D is unresolved. The CDR3 runs 14 residues. Germline CDR1 reads MNHEY; CDR2 reads SMNVEV (reference sequence). The V gene lost 5 bases and the J gene lost 3 bases, with 14 bases spanning the gap. The CDR3, as DNA: TGTGCCAGCAGTGACGTGTTAAGTCGCTACGAGCAGTACTTC. It encodes CASSDVLSRYEQYF.

This clonotype appeared a few times. The chain employs TRBV19 and TRBJ1-6, with TRBD1 identical over 7 bases. Germline CDR1 LNHDA, CDR2 SQIVND (reference sequence). The CDR3 has 15 amino acids. Germline trimming cut 5 bases from V and 5 bases from J; bases unmatched to any gene: 6. The CDR3 sequence: CASSPRDSNNSPLHF. The CDR3 DNA reads as TGTGCCAGTAGTCCCCGGGACAGCAATAATTCACCCCTCCACTTT.

The V and J genes are TRBV6-6 and TRBJ1-1, with no clear D. V was trimmed by 10 bases and J by 1 base, leaving 10 bases between them. The CDR3 loop spans 12 amino acids. Germline CDR1 is MNHNY and CDR2 is SVGAGI (reference sequence). CDR3 sequence: CATDGRNTEAFF. In DNA form, the CDR3 reads TGTGCCACCGACGGAAGGAACACTGAAGCTTTCTTT.

In this sample, this clonotype turned up a few times. The gene calls are TRBV27 and TRBJ1-1; TRBD1 might be the D (6 bases). The CDR3 totals 14 residues. V shed 1 base and J shed 3 bases, with 9 bases lying between them. Germline CDR1 reads MNHEY; CDR2 reads SMNVEV (reference sequence). The CDR3 sequence: CASSLYRADTEAFF. As DNA, the CDR3 is TGTGCCAGCAGTTTATACAGGGCGGACACTGAAGCTTTCTTT.

This clonotype was found once. This CDR3 reads CSARGEGGGTGELFF. CDR3 bases: TGCAGTGCTAGGGGGGAGGGGGGTGGTACCGGGGAGCTGTTTTTT. The V and J genes are TRBV20-1 and TRBJ2-2; D may be TRBD2 (7 bases). This CDR3 is built from 15 residues. V lost 3 bases and J lost 5, with 16 bases in between. Looked up from germline, CDR1 is DFQATT and CDR2 is SNEGSKA (reference sequence).

This clonotype is medium-sized (0.01 to 0.1%) within its sample. CDR3 nucleotides: TGTGCCAGCAGCTCCGGGCAACAGGGGAATTCACCCCTCCACTTT. Its protein is CASSSGQQGNSPLHF. J is TRBJ1-6 and V is TRBV11-3, with 7 bases matching TRBD1. Germline lookup yields CDR1 SGHNT and CDR2 YENEEA. The CDR3 consists of 15 residues. V was clipped by 4 bases and J by 7 bases; unmatched bases: 7.

A few counts support this clonotype. The CDR3 here is CASSQDLSGSHNEQFF. DNA for the CDR3: TGCGCCAGCAGCCAAGATCTGAGCGGGTCGCACAATGAGCAGTTCTTC. This sequence joins TRBV4-3 and TRBJ2-1, with D tentatively TRBD2 (6 bases). V lost 0 bases to trimming and J lost 5 bases, with 14 bases between them. The CDR3 extends over 16 amino acids. Germline V lookup: CDR1 LGHNA, CDR2 YSLEER.

On this clonotype: Just one base apart from a much larger clone, this may be a read error. The chain recombines TRBV27 with TRBJ1-4; 7 bases fit TRBD1. There are 15 residues in the CDR3. The germline V gene encodes CDR1 MNHEY and CDR2 SMNVEV (reference sequence). The CDR3: CPSSPRGLVNEKLFF. The CDR3 nucleotides read TGTCCCAGCAGTCCGAGGGGGCTGGTTAATGAAAAACTGTTTTTT. The whole variable domain, remainder taken from reference TRBV27 and TRBJ1-4, is EAQVTQNPRYLITVTGKKLTVTCSQNMNHEYMSWYRQDPGLGLRQIYYSMNVEVTDKGDVPEGYKVSRKEKRNFPLILESPSPNQTSLYFCPSSPRGLVNEKLFFGSGTQLSVL.

The chain joins TRBV20-1 to TRBJ2-7; 10 bases match TRBD2. The junction had 13 bases not matched to a gene; V was cut back by 0 bases and J by 2 bases. CDR1 is DFQATT and CDR2 is SNEGSKA in the germline V gene (reference sequence). The CDR3 extends over 18 amino acids. The CDR3 region is CSARDWGGTSDSPYEQYF. The CDR3 DNA sequence: TGCAGTGCTAGAGATTGGGGGGGGACTAGCGATTCCCCCTACGAGCAGTACTTC.

This clonotype was observed a few times. The V call is TRBV12-3 or TRBV12-4, the J call TRBJ1-3, with unresolved D. Trimming took off 6 bases at V and 4 bases at J, with 7 bases between the two ends. CDR3 length equals 12 residues. CDR3 nucleotides: TGTGCCAGCAGCTCCCGAGGAAACACCATATATTTT. It translates to CASSSRGNTIYF.

This clonotype was observed a handful of times. The J gene is TRBJ2-7, the V gene TRBV20-1, with TRBD1 as a possible D gene (5 bases). Germline V gene data show CDR1 as DFQATT and CDR2 as SNEGSKA (reference sequence). Trimming stripped 3 bases from V and 6 bases from J, with 9 bases between. CDR3 length: 11 residues. For the CDR3, the DNA is TGCAGTGCTAGTCCAGGGCCCGAGCAGTACTTC. Translated, it gives CSASPGPEQYF.

The V call is TRBV5-4, the J call TRBJ2-1, with TRBD1 identical over 11 bases. V shed 1 base and J 7 bases; nucleotides not matched to a gene: 4. The CDR3 consists of 15 residues. CDR1 and CDR2 (germline): SGHNT, YYREEE (reference sequence). The CDR3 coding sequence is TGTGCCAGCAGCTTGAAGGACAGGGGGCATAATGAGCAGTTCTTC. Its translation: CASSLKDRGHNEQFF.

By share of the sample, this clonotype is medium-sized. The genes are TRBV6-5 and TRBJ1-4; 7 bases match TRBD1. The V and J ends lost 5 bases and 4 bases, in that order; junction bases with no gene match: 7. CDR3 length equals 15 residues. Germline-derived CDR1 and CDR2 are MNHEY and SVGAGI. The CDR3 DNA sequence: TGTGCCAGCAGTGGTACAGGGGAACTTAATGAAAAACTGTTTTTT. The encoded protein is CASSGTGELNEKLFF.